A selection of T cell receptor beta chains follows, all from one sample in a study of early T cells in non-severe SARS-CoV-2 infection. From the 5' RACE reads, TCRdb called clonotypes with MiXCR, one entry per CDR3 protein. This table has roughly 93,000 distinct CDR3 sequences, approximately 15% appearing once. The sequenced material came from whole blood. These receptors all stem from an adult who was a healthcare worker with PCR-confirmed SARS-CoV-2 infection or an uninfected control (not recorded which). CDR3s include the opening cysteine and the closing phenylalanine or tryptophan. The order of the fields is D gene, V gene, clone size, J gene, CDR3 DNA, CDR3 protein. D genes are given only for firm matches. Only part of the rows carry a size: once, few, many, or a class if the clone is expanded.

>-|TRBV24-1|few|TRBJ1-5
TGTGCCACCAGTGGATCCGATCATCTGAATCAGCCCCAGCATTTT
CATSGSDHLNQPQHF
>-|TRBV29-1|-|TRBJ2-1
TGCAGCGTTGTTAGGTCGCCCCACTCCTACAATGAGCAGTTCTTC
CSVVRSPHSYNEQFF
>TRBD1|TRBV27|-|TRBJ1-5
TGTGCCAGCAGTTTAAGGGACAGGGGGAGCAATCAGCCCCAGCATTTT
CASSLRDRGSNQPQHF
>-|TRBV24-1|many|TRBJ2-3
TGTGCCACCAGTGATTCTACCCATCCTGGGAGCACAGATACGCAGTATTTT
CATSDSTHPGSTDTQYF
>-|TRBV7-6|few|TRBJ2-5
TGTGCCAGCAGCTTAGTTCCAGGAAAAGAGACCCAGTACTTC
CASSLVPGKETQYF
>TRBD1|TRBV20-1|-|TRBJ1-2
TGCAGTGCTAGAGATCGGGACAGGGAGGTCTATGGCTACACCTTC
CSARDRDREVYGYTF
>-|TRBV3-1|-|TRBJ1-2
TGTGCCAGCAGCCCGTCGGGAGCAGCCTCCGGCTACACCTTC
CASSPSGAASGYTF
>-|TRBV7-3|few|TRBJ1-6
TGTGCCAGCAGCTTAACTCAGAGTTCACCCCTCCACTTT
CASSLTQSSPLHF
>-|TRBV5-6|few|TRBJ2-2
TGTGCCAGCAGCTTGGTTAGTAGCCCTAACACCGGGGAGCTGTTTTTT
CASSLVSSPNTGELFF
>-|TRBV12-3/TRBV12-4|few|TRBJ1-1
TGTGCCAGCAGTCCCCCCCCCCTTAACACTGAAGCTTTCTTT
CASSPPPLNTEAFF
>-|TRBV12-3/TRBV12-4|-|TRBJ2-5
TGTGCCAGGAACCTCCCGCGGTCCCTTTGGGGGGAGACCCAGTACTTC
CARNLPRSLWGETQYF
>-|TRBV18|few|TRBJ1-2
TGTGCCAGCTCACCACCTCAGGGGTTGAGTCTCAAGGGCTACACCTTC
CASSPPQGLSLKGYTF
>-|TRBV3-1|many|TRBJ2-1
TGTGCCAGCAGCCCCCCACAAGGAGGGTATCGGGGCGGGCGCCAGTTCTTC
CASSPPQGGYRGGRQFF
>-|TRBV30|few|TRBJ1-6
TGTGCCTGGAGCGGGGGCGGCGGTTCACCCCTCCACTTT
CAWSGGGGSPLHF
>TRBD1|TRBV6-5|-|TRBJ2-5
TGTGCCAGCAGTTCCCTGACAGGGGGAAAAAGGGAGACCCAGTACTTC
CASSSLTGGKRETQYF
>TRBD1|TRBV29-1|few|TRBJ2-3
TGCAGCGTTGACGGGGACAGCTCACAGATTACGCAGTATTTT
CSVDGDSSQITQYF
>TRBD2|TRBV19|few|TRBJ2-1
TGTGCCAGTAGTATTTTAGGTAGCGGGGTATACAATGAGCAGTTCTTC
CASSILGSGVYNEQFF
>-|TRBV3-1|-|TRBJ2-3
TGTGCCAGCAGCCAAGTAACCGGGGCCCGCACAGATACGCAGTATTTT
CASSQVTGARTDTQYF
>TRBD1|TRBV6-6|few|TRBJ1-5
TGTGCCAGCAGACCCGACAGGGACCAGCCCCAGCATTTT
CASRPDRDQPQHF
>-|TRBV2|few|TRBJ1-1
TGTGCCAGCAGTGAACCTCAGGGGACAAGGAGAGAAGCTTTCTTT
CASSEPQGTRREAFF
>TRBD1|TRBV27|-|TRBJ1-1
TGTGCCAGCAGTTCGCACAGGGGGCACGTGGAGACTGAAGCTTTCTTT
CASSSHRGHVETEAFF
>TRBD1|TRBV7-9|-|TRBJ2-4
TGTGCCAGCAGCTTCCCGACACTGGGACAGGGGAATTTAGCCAAAAACATTCAGTACTTC
CASSFPTLGQGNLAKNIQYF
>-|TRBV2|-|TRBJ1-1
TGTGCCAGCAGGGTACAGTACACTGAAGTTTTCTTT
CASRVQYTEVFF
>-|TRBV20-1|-|TRBJ2-3
TGCAGTGCCGAAACAACGCAGGGTAGCACAGATACGCAGTATTTT
CSAETTQGSTDTQYF
>TRBD2|TRBV7-3|many|TRBJ2-2
TGTGCCAGCAGCGCGGGACTAGCGGGAATGAACACCGGGGAGCTGTTTTTT
CASSAGLAGMNTGELFF
>TRBD1|TRBV10-1|many|TRBJ2-1
TGCGCCAGCAGTGGGCCCGCGACAGGGGAACACAATGAGCAGTTCTTC
CASSGPATGEHNEQFF
>-|TRBV3-1|-|TRBJ1-2
TGTGCCAGCAGCCAATACCGGCAGGGGATAGGCTACACCTTC
CASSQYRQGIGYTF
>-|TRBV5-1|few|TRBJ2-2
TGCGCCAGCAGCTTGGAGCCGGACGGGATGAACACCGGGGAGCTGTTTTTT
CASSLEPDGMNTGELFF
>-|TRBV10-2|few|TRBJ2-5
TGCGCCAGCAGTGAGTCGTTGGGGGTATCGGACCAGTACTTC
CASSESLGVSDQYF
>-|TRBV27|-|TRBJ2-5
TGTGCCAGCAGAACTCCGGGGGAAGAGACCCAGTACTTC
CASRTPGEETQYF
>-|TRBV20-1|many|TRBJ2-4
TGCAGTGCTGGACAATCTGTCGGCAAAAACATTCAGTACTTC
CSAGQSVGKNIQYF